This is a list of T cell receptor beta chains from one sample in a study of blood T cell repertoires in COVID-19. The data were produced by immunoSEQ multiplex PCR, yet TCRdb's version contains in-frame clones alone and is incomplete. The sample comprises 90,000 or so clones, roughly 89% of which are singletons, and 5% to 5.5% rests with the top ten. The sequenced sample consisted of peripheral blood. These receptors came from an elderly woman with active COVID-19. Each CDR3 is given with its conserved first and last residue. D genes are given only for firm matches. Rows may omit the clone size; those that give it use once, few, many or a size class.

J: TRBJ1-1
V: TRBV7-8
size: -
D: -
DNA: TGTGCCAGCAGCCCAGGGGTACGGCGAGGGACTGAAGCTTTCTTT
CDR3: CASSPGVRRGTEAFF

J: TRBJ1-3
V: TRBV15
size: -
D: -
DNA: TGTGCCACCAGCAGAATGGGACAAGTGTTCTCTGGAAACACCATATATTTT
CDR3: CATSRMGQVFSGNTIYF

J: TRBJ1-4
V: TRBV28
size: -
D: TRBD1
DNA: TGTGCCAGCAGCCCCTGGACAGGAGCAGATGAAAAACTGTTTTTT
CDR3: CASSPWTGADEKLFF

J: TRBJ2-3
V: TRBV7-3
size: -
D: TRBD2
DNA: TGTGCCAGCAGCGGAAGCGGGAGCGTGACAGATACGCAGTATTTT
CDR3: CASSGSGSVTDTQYF

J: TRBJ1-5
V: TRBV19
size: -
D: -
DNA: TGTGCCAGTAGTATATTGACACTCTATAGCAATCAGCCCCAGCATTTT
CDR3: CASSILTLYSNQPQHF

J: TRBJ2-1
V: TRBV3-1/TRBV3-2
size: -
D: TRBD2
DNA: TGTGCCAGCAGCCTCCGGACTAGCGGATACAATGAGCAGTTCTTC
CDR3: CASSLRTSGYNEQFF

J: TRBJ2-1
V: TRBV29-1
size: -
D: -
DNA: TGCAGCGTTCCGGCCGGGAGTACTGTTTTTGGTGAGCAGTTCTTC
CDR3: CSVPAGSTVFGEQFF

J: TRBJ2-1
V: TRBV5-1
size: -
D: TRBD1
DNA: TGCGCCAGCAGCTTGGGTACAGGGGGTGAGCAGTTCTTC
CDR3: CASSLGTGGEQFF

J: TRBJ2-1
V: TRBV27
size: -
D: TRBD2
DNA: TGTGCCAGCAGTTTAGGACTAGCGTTGAAGGCGAATGAGCAGTTCTTC
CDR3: CASSLGLALKANEQFF

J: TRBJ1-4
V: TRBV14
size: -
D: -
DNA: TGTGCCAGCAGCCAAGGTCCCGATGAAAAACTGTTTTTT
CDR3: CASSQGPDEKLFF

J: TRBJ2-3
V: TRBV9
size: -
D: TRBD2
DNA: TGTGCCAGCAGCGTAGGCGACGGACTAGCGGGAGGGCAGTATTTT
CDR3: CASSVGDGLAGGQYF

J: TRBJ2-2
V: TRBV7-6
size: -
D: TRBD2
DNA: TGTGCCAGCAGCTTTCTAGCGGGAGGGACCACCGGGGAGCTGTTTTTT
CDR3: CASSFLAGGTTGELFF

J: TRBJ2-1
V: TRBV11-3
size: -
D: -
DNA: TGTGCCAGCAGCCCGGGGCAGGGGACCATCAATGAGCAGTTCTTC
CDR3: CASSPGQGTINEQFF

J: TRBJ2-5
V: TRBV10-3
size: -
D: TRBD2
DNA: TGTGCCATCAGTGAGACTAGCGGGGGCCAAGAGACCCAGTACTTC
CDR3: CAISETSGGQETQYF

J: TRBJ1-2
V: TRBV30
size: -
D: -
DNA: TGTGCCTGGAGTCCCAGGGGAGTCGGCAGGGAAAATGGCTACACCTTC
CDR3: CAWSPRGVGRENGYTF

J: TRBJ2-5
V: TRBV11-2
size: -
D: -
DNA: TGTGCCAGCAGCTTAGATATGGAGACCCAGTACTTC
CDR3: CASSLDMETQYF

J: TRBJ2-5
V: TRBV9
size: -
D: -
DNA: TGTGCCAGCAGCGTAGGAGTGGGAGGTTTGCAAGAGACCCAGTACTTC
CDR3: CASSVGVGGLQETQYF

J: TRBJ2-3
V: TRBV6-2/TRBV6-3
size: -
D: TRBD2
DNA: TGTGCCAGCAGTCACGGTAGCGGGAGGGCAGAAGGTTCGGATACGCAGTATTTT
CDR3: CASSHGSGRAEGSDTQYF

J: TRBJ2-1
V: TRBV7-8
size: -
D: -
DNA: TGTGCCAGCAGCTTGCACAGGCTAGGGGAGCAGTTCTTC
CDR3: CASSLHRLGEQFF

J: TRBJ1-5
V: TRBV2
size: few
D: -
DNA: TGTGCCAGCAGTGTCGGGGGGCTTCAGCCCCAGCATTTT
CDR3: CASSVGGLQPQHF

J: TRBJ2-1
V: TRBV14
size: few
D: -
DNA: TGTGCCAGCCGACCGCGGGGCTATCAATACAATGAGCAGTTCTTC
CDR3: CASRPRGYQYNEQFF

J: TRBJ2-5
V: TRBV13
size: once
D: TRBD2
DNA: TGTGCCAGCAGCTTAGCAGGAGCAAGCGGGAGGGCCTGGGAGACCCAGTACTTC
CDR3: CASSLAGASGRAWETQYF

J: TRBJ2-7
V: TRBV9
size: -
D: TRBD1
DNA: TGTGCCAGCAGCGTAGACAGGGGCGAGCAGTACTTC
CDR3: CASSVDRGEQYF

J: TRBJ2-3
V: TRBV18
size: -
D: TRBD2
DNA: TGTGCCAGCTCACCACAGAGCGGGAGCGGCGCAGATACGCAGTATTTT
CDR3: CASSPQSGSGADTQYF

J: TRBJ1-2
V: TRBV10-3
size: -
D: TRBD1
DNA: TGTGCCGCCTCCCGACAGGGTGGGGCCCTTAACTATGGCTACACCTTC
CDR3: CAASRQGGALNYGYTF

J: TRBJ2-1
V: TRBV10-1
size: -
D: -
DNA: TGCGCCAGGGGGCTAACTTGGGAGCAGTTCTTC
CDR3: CARGLTWEQFF

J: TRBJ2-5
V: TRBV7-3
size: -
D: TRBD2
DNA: TGTGCCAGCAGCTCTGGACTAGCGGGGCATCAAGAGACCCAGTACTTC
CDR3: CASSSGLAGHQETQYF

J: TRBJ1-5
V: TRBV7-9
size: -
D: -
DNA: TGTGCCGCCGGGGGGATAGATCAGCCCCAGCATTTT
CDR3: CAAGGIDQPQHF

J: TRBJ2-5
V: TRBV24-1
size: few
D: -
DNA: TGTGCCACCAGTGACCACCGGGGGTTGGGGGAGACCCAGTACTTC
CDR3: CATSDHRGLGETQYF

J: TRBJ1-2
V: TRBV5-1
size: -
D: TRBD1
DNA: TGCGCCAGCAGCTTGACCGGGACAGGGGCCCCCCGGGGTAACTATGGCTACACCTTC
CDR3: CASSLTGTGAPRGNYGYTF

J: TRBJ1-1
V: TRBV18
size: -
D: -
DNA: TGTGCCAGCTCACAGCTCTCAGGGGAGGAAGCTTTCTTT
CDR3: CASSQLSGEEAFF

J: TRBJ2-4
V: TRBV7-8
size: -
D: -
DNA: TGTGCCAGCAGCTTAGTTCGACAGACCTTAAACATTCAGTACTTC
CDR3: CASSLVRQTLNIQYF

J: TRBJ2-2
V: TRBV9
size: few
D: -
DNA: TGTGCCAGCAGCGTAGTATTCGGAGACACCGGGGAGCTGTTTTTT
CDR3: CASSVVFGDTGELFF

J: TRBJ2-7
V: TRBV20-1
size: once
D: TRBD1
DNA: TGCAGCTGGGACAGCCGCTACGAGCAGTACTTC
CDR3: CSWDSRYEQYF

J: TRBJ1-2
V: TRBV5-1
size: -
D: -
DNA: TGCGCCAGCAGCGATACAGGGCTGGATGGCTACACCTTC
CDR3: CASSDTGLDGYTF

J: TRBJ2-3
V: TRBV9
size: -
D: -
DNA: TGTGCCAGCAGCGAAGACAGTACAAGCACAGATACGCAGTATTTT
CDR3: CASSEDSTSTDTQYF

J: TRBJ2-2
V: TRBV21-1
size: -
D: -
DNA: TGTGCCAGCAGCAAAGAGGGGGAAAACACCGGGGAGCTGTTTTTT
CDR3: CASSKEGENTGELFF

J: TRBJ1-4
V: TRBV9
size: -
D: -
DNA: TGTGCCAGCAGCCTGACAGGCATAAATGAAAAACTGTTTTTT
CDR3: CASSLTGINEKLFF

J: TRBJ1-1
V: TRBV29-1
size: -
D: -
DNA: TGCAGCGTTGAAGATCAGCAGGCAACTGAAGCTTTCTTT
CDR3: CSVEDQQATEAFF

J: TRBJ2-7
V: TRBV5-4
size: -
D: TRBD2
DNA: TGTGCCAGCAGCCCGAAAGCGGGAGCCTACGAGCAGTACTTC
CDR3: CASSPKAGAYEQYF

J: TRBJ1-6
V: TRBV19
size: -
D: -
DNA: TGTGCCAGCAGGGCTTTGAATTCACCCCTCCACTTT
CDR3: CASRALNSPLHF

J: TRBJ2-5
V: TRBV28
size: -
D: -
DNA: TGTGCCAGCAGTTTTTGGTTAGCTTCCTCCCAAGAGACCCAGTACTTC
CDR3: CASSFWLASSQETQYF

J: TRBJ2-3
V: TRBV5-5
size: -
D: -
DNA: TGTGCCAGCAGCCCCCAACTTCGGGAGTGGGGCGATACGCAGTATTTT
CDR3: CASSPQLREWGDTQYF

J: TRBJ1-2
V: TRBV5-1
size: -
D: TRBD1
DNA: TGCGCCAGCAGTCGTACGGGACAGGGGGCGGAGGGCTACACCTTC
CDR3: CASSRTGQGAEGYTF

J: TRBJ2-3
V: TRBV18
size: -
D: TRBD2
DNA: TGTGCCAGCTCACCGTCTAGCGGGGGATGGGATACGCAGTATTTT
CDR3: CASSPSSGGWDTQYF

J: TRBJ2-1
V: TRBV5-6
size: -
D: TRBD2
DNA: TGTGCCAGCAGCTCGGGCACTAGCGGGGCAAGGGAGCAGTTCTTC
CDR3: CASSSGTSGAREQFF

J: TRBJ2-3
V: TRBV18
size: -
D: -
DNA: TGTGCCAGCTCAGGACAACGAGATACGCAGTATTTT
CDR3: CASSGQRDTQYF

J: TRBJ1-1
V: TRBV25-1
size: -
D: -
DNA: TGTGCCAGCAGTGAATGGGGGGGCACTGAAGCTTTCTTT
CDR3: CASSEWGGTEAFF

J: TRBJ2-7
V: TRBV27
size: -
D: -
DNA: TGTGCCAGCAGTTTATCGGCGACGGGATCCCCCTACGAGCAGTACTTC
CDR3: CASSLSATGSPYEQYF

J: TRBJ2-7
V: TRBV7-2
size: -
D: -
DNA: TGTGCCAGCAGCTTAGTCGACTCGAACTCCTACGAGCAGTACTTC
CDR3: CASSLVDSNSYEQYF

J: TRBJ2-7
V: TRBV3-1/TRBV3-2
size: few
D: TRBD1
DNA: TGTGCCAGCAGCCGGGACAGGGGGTACGAGCAGTACTTC
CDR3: CASSRDRGYEQYF

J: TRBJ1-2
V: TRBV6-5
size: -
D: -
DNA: TGTGCCAGCAGACTCGACGGGAACTATGGCTACACCTTC
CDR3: CASRLDGNYGYTF

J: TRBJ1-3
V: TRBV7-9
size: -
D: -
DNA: TGTGCCAGCAGCACCCTGACAGGAAAGTACACCATATATTTT
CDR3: CASSTLTGKYTIYF

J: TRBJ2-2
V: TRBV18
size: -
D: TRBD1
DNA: TGTGCCGCCGAACAGGGGAGCGCCGGGGAGCTGTTTTTT
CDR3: CAAEQGSAGELFF

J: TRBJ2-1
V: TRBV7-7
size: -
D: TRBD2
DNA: TGTGCTAGCAGCTTAGCCTTCGGGGGGGGGAATGAGCAGTTCTTC
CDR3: CASSLAFGGGNEQFF